The clone carrying this T cell receptor (beta chain) appeared many times. The data were taken from a study of low-dose radiotherapy and immunotherapy resistance in tumors. Study overall: Cohort 2 was treated with 1 Gy per fraction every two weeks, amounting to 13 Gy across 26 weeks. Study patients were administered oral aspirin at 300 mg daily for four cycles from cycle 1 day 1. Intravenous nivolumab 240 mg every two weeks plus ipilimumab 1 mg/kg every six weeks was given to patients.

Time point noted: before trial treatment. Donors were dosed with nivolumab and ipilimumab; they also received aspirin, low-dose cyclophosphamide and low-dose radiotherapy. V lost 7 bases and J lost 6, with 19 bases in between. The CDR3 length is 13 residues. In germline, CDR1 is SQVTM, CDR2 ANQGSEA. cDNA synthesis used a TRAV/TRBV-specific primer set for both chains. A constant-region primer paired with the V-primer adapter amplified TCRs over about 19 PCR cycles. TCRdb re-derived calls from the reads in MiXCR, one entry per CDR3 protein. Seen here are about 82,000 distinct CDR3 sequences, 18% observed once, and the top ten hold around 6.3%.

The chain recombines TRBV29-1 with TRBJ2-7; D is perhaps TRBD1 or TRBD2 (5 bases each). Sequences were derived from PBMCs, sampled before treatment. The source is a male donor with prostate cancer. The CDR3 sequence is CSAVRAGLGEQYF. The DNA of the CDR3 is TGCAGCGCCGTGAGGGCAGGGCTGGGCGAGCAGTACTTC.